These 20 T cell receptor beta chains originate from one sample sequenced in a study of blood T cells in healthy people across ages. For the second PCR, which ran for about 7 to 11 cycles, a sample-barcoded 5' primer and a J-beta primer mix were used. Via MiXCR, TCRdb re-called the 5' RACE reads, giving one row per CDR3 protein. The sample gives roughly 1,700,000 distinct CDR3 sequences, approximately 28% of which show up once; 7.7% is in the top ten. The sample was blood. These receptor sequences come from a woman in her thirties in good health.

This clonotype has just one count. This chain uses TRBV7-2 with TRBJ2-5; 11 bases line up with TRBD2. V shed 4 bases and J 1 base; nucleotides not matched to a gene: 11. CDR3 size: 18 residues. CDR1 and CDR2 (germline): SGHTA, FQGNSA. CDR3 nucleotides: TGTGCCAGCAGCTCTAACGGGCTAGCGGGAGGCAGCCAAGAGACCCAGTACTTC. Its translation is CASSSNGLAGGSQETQYF.

This clonotype was seen a handful of times. This rearrangement joins TRBV2 to TRBJ2-4; TRBD1 is a possible D gene (6 bases). Germline CDR1 is SNHLY and CDR2 is FYNNEI. Between the trimmed V and J ends, which lost 0 bases and 4 bases, there was a span of 19 bases. This CDR3 spans 18 amino acids. The CDR3 DNA reads as TGTGCCAGCAGTGAAGCGGGGAGTAGTGGACAGAAAAAAAACATTCAGTACTTC. Translation: CASSEAGSSGQKKNIQYF.

This CDR3 is CASSEQVGESSKPINEQYF. CDR3 bases: TGTGCCAGCAGTGAACAGGTTGGGGAAAGTTCTAAACCGATCAATGAGCAGTACTTC. The gene calls are TRBV25-1 and TRBJ2-1, with no clear D. Gene TRBJ2-7 matches the end of the DNA better, so the J call may be wrong. This CDR3 has 19 residues. Germline CDR1 MGHDK, CDR2 SYGVNS.

This clonotype was detected ten times or more. The chain carries TRBV29-1 and TRBJ2-1, with D possibly being TRBD1 (6 bases). Germline V gene data show CDR1 as SQVTM and CDR2 as ANQGSEA. The CDR3 runs 11 residues. The V end lost 5 bases, the J end lost 12 bases, and 14 bases lay between the germline ends. The CDR3 is CSVFTGFGQFF. The CDR3 nucleotides are TGCAGCGTTTTCACAGGGTTCGGGCAGTTCTTC.

The chain employs TRBV5-1 and TRBJ1-2, with 8 positions matching TRBD1. The CDR3 loop spans 14 amino acids. Trimming removed 4 bases from V and 8 bases from J; junction bases left unmatched: 10. CDR1 and CDR2 from the germline V gene are SGHRS and YFSETQ. The CDR3 coding sequence is TGCGCCAGCAGCCTAAGACTGACAGGGGACGGCTACACCTTC. This sequence encodes CASSLRLTGDGYTF.

CDR3 sequence (DNA): TGTGCCAGCAGTCCCGGGACAGAGGATGAAAAACTGTTTTTT. This sequence encodes CASSPGTEDEKLFF. The chain joins TRBV6-5 to TRBJ1-4; 7 bases agree with TRBD1. Germline CDR1 and CDR2: MNHEY and SVGAGI. V trimming: 5 bases; J trimming: 6 bases; junction bases outside the gene matches: 6. This CDR3 has 14 amino acids.

The genes are TRBV12-3 or TRBV12-4 and TRBJ1-1; tentative D call: TRBD1 (6 bases). The V end lost 3 bases, the J end lost 6 bases, and 14 bases lay between the germline ends. The CDR3 is made up of 14 amino acids. The chain's CDR3 is CASSFTGLRAEAFF. CDR3 bases: TGTGCCAGCAGTTTTACAGGGTTAAGGGCTGAAGCTTTCTTT.

As regards this clonotype: This may stem from a read error, because a much larger clone lies one nucleotide away. The chain joins TRBV29-1 to TRBJ2-1; D gene ambiguous. Looked up from germline, CDR1 is SQVTM and CDR2 is ANQGSEA. CDR3 length: 13 amino acids. Here the CDR3 reads CSLTRSSYNEQLF. The CDR3 bases are TGCAGCCTCACCAGGAGCTCCTACAATGAGCAGCTCTTC.

Only a few counts were recorded for this clonotype. The rearrangement uses TRBV6-2 or TRBV6-3 and TRBJ1-2, with a weak D call TRBD1 (5 bases). Germline values: CDR1 MNHEY, CDR2 SVGEGT. The V end was cut by 6 bases, the J end by 8 bases, with 16 bases between. The CDR3 sequence is 13 residues long. In nucleotides, the CDR3 is TGTGCCAGCAGCCCAAGGTCCCAGGGCGGCTACACCTTC. Translated: CASSPRSQGGYTF.

The chain recombines TRBV5-5 with TRBJ2-5; TRBD1 is a possible D gene (6 bases). Trimming shortened V by 0 bases and J by 5 bases, and 14 bases separated the two germline ends. CDR1 is SGHKS, CDR2 YYEKEE, per germline (reference sequence). CDR3 length equals 15 residues. This chain's CDR3 is CASSLVGQQGETQYF. The CDR3 DNA sequence: TGTGCCAGCAGCTTGGTAGGACAGCAAGGGGAGACCCAGTACTTC.

The genes are TRBV27 and TRBJ1-1; a possible D gene is TRBD1 (5 bases). V lost 2 bases, J lost 11 bases, and 15 bases lay in between. Germline V lookup: CDR1 MNHEY, CDR2 SMNVEV (reference sequence). This CDR3 is built from 13 residues. As DNA, the CDR3 is TGTGCCAGCAGTTTACAGGGAAGTAGTGAGGCTTTCTTT. It codes for CASSLQGSSEAFF.

The chain has TRBV14 and TRBJ1-2, with D possibly being TRBD1 (5 bases). The CDR3 is made up of 15 amino acids. Trimming cost V 1 base and J 7 bases, with 16 bases left between them. Germline CDR1 reads SGHDN; CDR2 reads FVKESK. The CDR3 region is CASSQVEGTVGGYTF. The CDR3 DNA reads as TGTGCCAGCAGCCAAGTGGAAGGGACCGTTGGTGGCTACACCTTC.

The chain recombines TRBV20-1 with TRBJ1-1; TRBD1 is a possible D gene (6 bases). V gave up 6 bases and J gave up 1 base, with 18 bases separating them. This CDR3 region has 15 residues. Germline CDR1 reads DFQATT; CDR2 reads SNEGSKA (reference sequence). The CDR3 DNA follows: TGCAGTGCAGGGTCGGACGGAGGGGGGAACACTGAAGCTTTCTTT. Protein product: CSAGSDGGGNTEAFF.

The chain carries TRBV20-1 and TRBJ2-3; D gene unclear. The germline V gene has CDR1 DFQATT and CDR2 SNEGSKA (reference sequence). CDR3 length equals 15 residues. V shed 5 bases and J shed 0 bases, with 15 bases lying between them. The CDR3 coding sequence is TGCAGTGCTCCCCACCTGGAACTTAGCACAGATACGCAGTATTTT. Translating it yields CSAPHLELSTDTQYF.

The sample holds a few counts of this clonotype. This chain connects TRBV12-3 or TRBV12-4 to TRBJ2-7, with 9 nucleotides matching TRBD1. This CDR3 region has 13 residues. With 6 bases clipped from V and 6 bases from J, the junction kept 6 bases outside the gene matches. The CDR3 DNA sequence: TGTGCCAGCAGCAGGACAGGGGACGGCGAGCAGTACTTC. Translating gives CASSRTGDGEQYF.

This clonotype was observed a single time. The chain has TRBV19 and TRBJ1-2, with 9 bases identical to TRBD1. CDR1 is LNHDA, CDR2 SQIVND, per germline (reference sequence). The CDR3 sequence is 14 residues long. J lost 7 bases, V lost 7 bases, and 10 bases had no gene match. For the CDR3, the DNA is TGTGCCAGTACCGAGAACAGGGGGCGTGGTGGCTACACCTTC. Encoded protein: CASTENRGRGGYTF.

This clonotype was seen only a few times. CDR3 amino acids: CASSTILAKETQYF. The CDR3 DNA is TGTGCCAGCAGTACCATACTAGCGAAAGAGACCCAGTACTTC. V usage is TRBV12-3 or TRBV12-4 and J usage is TRBJ2-5; 7 nucleotides align to TRBD2. The CDR3 has 14 amino acids. With 5 bases clipped from V and 3 bases from J, the junction kept 6 bases outside the gene matches.

This clonotype was seen repeatedly, ten times or more. V gene TRBV7-9 combines with J gene TRBJ2-7; 7 bases map to TRBD2. Looked up from germline, CDR1 is SEHNR and CDR2 is FQNEAQ (reference sequence). This CDR3 is 14 amino acids long. Losses at the gene ends were 8 bases for V and 4 bases for J; bases not matched to a gene: 11. The CDR3: CASSPGTSVYEQYF. CDR3 DNA sequence: TGTGCCAGCTCACCAGGCACTAGCGTTTACGAGCAGTACTTC.

This clonotype was recorded many times. The J gene is TRBJ1-2, the V gene TRBV7-9; 10 nucleotides align to TRBD1. CDR3 length: 13 residues. Germline assignment: CDR1 SEHNR and CDR2 FQNEAQ (reference sequence). The trim removed 5 bases at V and 6 bases at J, leaving 3 bases unmatched. The CDR3, as DNA: TGTGCCAGCAGCATCGGACAGGGGGATGGCTACACCTTC. This encodes CASSIGQGDGYTF.

This clonotype was seen many times. The chain recombines TRBV24-1 with TRBJ2-5, with 9 bases that match TRBD2. This CDR3 has 16 residues. V was pared by 6 bases and J by 4 bases, with 11 bases of the junction left unmatched. Looked up from germline, CDR1 is KGHDR and CDR2 is SFDVKD. CDR3: CATSLATSGGGETQYF. CDR3 bases: TGTGCCACCAGTCTTGCGACTAGCGGTGGGGGAGAGACCCAGTACTTC.